These 28 T cell receptor beta chains were sequenced from one sample in a study of beta chain features in type 1 diabetes. Which antigens these TCRs recognize remains unknown. Expressed TCRB transcripts were sequenced after all isolated RNA was converted to cDNA. Method: immunoSEQ multiplex PCR; TCRdb's copy keeps in-frame clones and lacks some. The sample carries tens of thousands of clones, 50% to 70% recorded once. Notes on the study in general: Within each of all four CD4+ subsets, Type 1 diabetes patients had TCRB CDR3s that were moderately but significantly shorter.

The specimen sequenced was stem cell memory CD4+ T cells from blood. These receptor sequences come from a man in his late teens or twenties with type 1 diabetes.

V usage is TRBV6-5 and J usage is TRBJ2-5, with D maybe TRBD1 (6 bases). The V end was cut by 2 bases, the J end by 4 bases, with 11 bases between. Germline lookup yields CDR1 MNHEY and CDR2 SVGAGI. This CDR3 is built from 14 residues. The CDR3 loop reads CASSYSQGRETQYF. The CDR3 nucleotides read TGTGCCAGCAGTTACAGTCAGGGGAGAGAGACCCAGTACTTC.

The chain uses TRBV29-1 and TRBJ2-5; 11 nucleotides match TRBD1. The CDR3 is made up of 14 amino acids. V dropped 6 bases and J dropped 6; count of bases not matched to a gene: 9. CDR1 is SQVTM and CDR2 is ANQGSEA in the germline V gene. CDR3 DNA: TGCAGCGTCAGTGGACAGGGGGCGGCGAAGACCCAGTACTTC. This sequence encodes CSVSGQGAAKTQYF. Full variable domain (outside the CDR3, taken from reference TRBV29-1 and TRBJ2-5): SAVISQKPSRDICQRGTSLTIQCQVDSQVTMMFWYRQQPGQSLTLIATANQGSEATYESGFVIDKFPISRPNLTFSTLTVSNMSPEDSSIYLCSVSGQGAAKTQYFGPGTRLLVL.

This clone occurred a few times. V and J are TRBV29-1 and TRBJ2-5; a weak D match, TRBD2 (5 bases). Germline CDR1 and CDR2: SQVTM and ANQGSEA. The CDR3 length is 11 residues. The CDR3 here is CTSGYQETQYF. Here the CDR3 DNA reads TGCACCTCGGGGTACCAAGAGACCCAGTACTTC.

The chain carries TRBV7-2 and TRBJ2-5; possibly TRBD1 for D (5 bases). The CDR3 is 15 residues long. The V and J ends lost 2 bases and 5 bases respectively, with 15 bases between them. The V gene's germline CDR1 is SGHTA and CDR2 FQGNSA. CDR3 residues: CASSLMGQGVETQYF. The CDR3 DNA reads as TGTGCCAGCAGCTTAATGGGGCAGGGTGTGGAGACCCAGTACTTC.

This chain uses TRBV11-2 with TRBJ2-7, with a tentative D call TRBD1 (5 bases). The CDR3 is 15 residues long. Between the trimmed V and J ends, which lost 2 bases and 2 bases, there was a span of 13 bases. The germline V gene encodes CDR1 SGHAT and CDR2 FQNNGV. The CDR3 DNA reads TGTGCCAGCAGCTTATCCTTCGACAGCACCTACGAGCAGTACTTC. Translated, it gives CASSLSFDSTYEQYF.

The chain carries TRBV7-2 and TRBJ1-4, with 11 nucleotides matching TRBD1. The CDR3 spans 15 residues. V dropped 5 bases and J dropped 7; count of bases not matched to a gene: 6. Germline CDR1 reads SGHTA; CDR2 reads FQGNSA. The CDR3 sequence is CASSLGTGGGEKLFF. CDR3 DNA sequence: TGTGCCAGCAGCCTAGGGACAGGGGGAGGTGAAAAACTGTTTTTT.

The chain is built from TRBV10-2 and TRBJ2-1, with 10 positions matching TRBD2. The V gene end was trimmed by 6 bases and the J gene end by 10 bases; junction bases not matched to a gene: 12. The CDR3 runs to 15 residues. Germline V gene data show CDR1 as WSHSY and CDR2 as SAAADI. The CDR3 DNA reads as TGCGCCAGCAGGGAAAGCGGGGGGGCCGCACTCGAGCAGTTCTTC. Its protein product is CASRESGGAALEQFF.

J is TRBJ2-1 and V is TRBV10-2, with 7 bases fitting TRBD2. This CDR3 is 15 amino acids long. V trimming: 10 bases; J trimming: 0 bases; junction bases outside the gene matches: 9. Germline-derived CDR1 and CDR2 are WSHSY and SAAADI. In DNA form, the CDR3 reads TGCGCCATCAAGGGGTCTAGCGGCTCCTACAATGAGCAGTTCTTC. Translating gives CAIKGSSGSYNEQFF.

V is TRBV30 and J is TRBJ2-5; a possible D gene is TRBD1 (5 bases). This CDR3 has 14 residues. Trimming pared 0 bases from V and 7 bases from J, leaving 15 bases between. Germline V gives CDR1 GTSNPN, CDR2 SVGIG (reference sequence). The CDR3 bases are TGTGCCTGGAGTGTAGGACATAACTTCGGGACCCAGTACTTC. Translating gives CAWSVGHNFGTQYF.

This clone was counted only a few times. J is TRBJ1-1 and V is TRBV5-1; 8 bases line up with TRBD1. The CDR3 sequence is 15 residues long. CDR1 is SGHRS, CDR2 YFSETQ, per germline. The V gene end was trimmed by 4 bases and the J gene end by 5 bases; junction bases not matched to a gene: 10. The CDR3 protein is CASSIGTGRTTEAFF. The CDR3, as DNA: TGCGCCAGCAGCATCGGGACAGGCCGGACGACTGAAGCTTTCTTT.

The V and J genes are TRBV14 and TRBJ1-3; tentatively, D is TRBD1 (5 bases). Trimming pared 4 bases from V and 0 bases from J, leaving 10 bases between. CDR1 and CDR2 (germline): SGHDN, FVKESK. This CDR3 has 15 residues. The CDR3 nucleotides are TGTGCCAGCAGCCCCCAGGGTACCTCTGGAAACACCATATATTTT. Its translation is CASSPQGTSGNTIYF.

The V call is TRBV2, the J call TRBJ2-2, with a possible D match to TRBD2 (7 bases). The CDR3 consists of 15 residues. The germline V gene encodes CDR1 SNHLY and CDR2 FYNNEI. V was pared by 4 bases and J by 4 bases, with 13 bases between. CDR3 in amino acids: CASSVRGGATGELFF. In nucleotides, the CDR3 is TGTGCCAGCAGTGTTAGGGGGGGCGCCACCGGGGAGCTGTTTTTT.

This clone showed up just a few times. The chain's CDR3 is CSVERQFTDGEQFF. The DNA of the CDR3 is TGCAGCGTTGAACGACAGTTCACGGACGGTGAGCAGTTCTTC. The V gene is TRBV29-1, the J gene TRBJ2-1; a weak D match, TRBD1 (5 bases). The CDR3 has 14 amino acids. Trimming stripped 2 bases from V and 9 bases from J, with 17 bases between. Looked up from germline, CDR1 is SQVTM and CDR2 is ANQGSEA.

This clone was seen more than once but under ten times. This chain uses TRBV9 with TRBJ2-3; D gene uncertain. Trimming pared 4 bases from V and 4 bases from J, leaving 13 bases between. The CDR3 extends over 14 amino acids. Germline assignment: CDR1 SGDLS and CDR2 YYNGEE. The CDR3 loop is CASSSRVAADTQYF. As DNA, the CDR3 is TGTGCCAGCAGCTCCCGCGTCGCCGCAGATACGCAGTATTTT.

The genes are TRBV28 and TRBJ2-7; 7 bases are shared with TRBD1. The CDR3 runs to 12 residues. With V trimmed by 6 bases and J by 5 bases, 4 bases remained unmatched. CDR1 is MDHEN and CDR2 is SYDVKM in the germline V gene. CDR3 in DNA: TGTGCCAGCAGCACAGGGGAGCACGAGCAGTACTTC. Amino acids: CASSTGEHEQYF. The full variable domain, its missing parts supplied by reference TRBV28 and TRBJ2-7, is DVKVTQSSRYLVKRTGEKVFLECVQDMDHENMFWYRQDPGLGLRLIYFSYDVKMKEKGDIPEGYSVSREKKERFSLILESASTNQTSMYLCASSTGEHEQYFGPGTRLTVT.

The CDR3: CASSAGGSQDGNTIYF. The CDR3 DNA reads TGTGCCAGCAGCGCAGGGGGGTCCCAGGATGGAAACACCATATATTTT. The J gene is TRBJ1-3, the V gene TRBV9; 7 nucleotides align to TRBD1. Per germline, CDR1 SGDLS and CDR2 YYNGEE. The CDR3 runs 16 residues. V dropped 3 bases and J dropped 3; count of bases not matched to a gene: 9. Full variable domain (missing parts from reference TRBV9 and TRBJ1-3): DSGVTQTPKHLITATGQRVTLRCSPRSGDLSVYWYQQSLDQGLQFLIQYYNGEERAKGNILERFSAQQFPDLHSELNLSSLELGDSALYFCASSAGGSQDGNTIYFGEGSWLTVV.

This clone was recorded a few times. J is TRBJ1-4 and V is TRBV28; D not resolved. Germline assignment: CDR1 MDHEN and CDR2 SYDVKM. There are 15 residues in the CDR3. V was pared by 6 bases and J by 7 bases, with 18 bases between. In nucleotides, the CDR3 is TGTGCCAGCAGCACTTTAGAGGGAAAGGGTGAAAAACTGTTTTTT. Translated, it gives CASSTLEGKGEKLFF.

The chain is built from TRBV28 and TRBJ2-7; D perhaps matches TRBD2 (6 bases). The ends were cut back, 6 bases at V and 2 bases at J, with 17 bases in the middle. This CDR3 contains 15 residues. The germline V gene has CDR1 MDHEN and CDR2 SYDVKM. CDR3 in DNA: TGTGCCAGCAGCAGGAGGGAGTGGCGTCCCTACGAGCAGTACTTC. This sequence encodes CASSRREWRPYEQYF.

The genes are TRBV9 and TRBJ2-2, with unresolved D. Trimming pared 2 bases from V and 2 bases from J, leaving 16 bases between. Germline V lookup: CDR1 SGDLS, CDR2 YYNGEE. This CDR3 contains 17 residues. The CDR3 protein is CASSVIPPKANTGELFF. The CDR3 DNA reads as TGTGCCAGCAGCGTCATTCCCCCGAAAGCCAACACCGGGGAGCTGTTTTTT.

The chain uses TRBV11-2 and TRBJ2-7; 15 bases match TRBD2. In germline, CDR1 is SGHAT, CDR2 FQNNGV. The length of the CDR3 is 18 residues. Trimming at V came to 4 bases and at J to 4 bases, leaving 11 bases not matched to a gene. CDR3 DNA sequence: TGTGCCAGCAGCTGGGGACTAGCGGGAGGCCCCAAAAAGTACGAGCAGTACTTC. It translates to CASSWGLAGGPKKYEQYF.

The sample holds a few counts of this clone. The chain combines TRBV5-1 with TRBJ1-4, with a tentative D call TRBD1 (5 bases). The CDR3 spans 16 residues. V was trimmed by 0 bases and J by 0 bases, leaving 9 bases between them. CDR1 is SGHRS, CDR2 YFSETQ, per germline. CDR3 bases: TGCGCCAGCAGCTTGGGACAGTACGCAACTAATGAAAAACTGTTTTTT. This translates into CASSLGQYATNEKLFF.

DNA for the CDR3: TGTGCCACCTGGGCGGGAGGGCCCTCGAAGACCCAGTACTTC. As protein: CATWAGGPSKTQYF. J is TRBJ2-5 and V is TRBV19, with 9 bases lining up with TRBD2. CDR3 length equals 14 residues. Germline V gene lookup returns CDR1 LNHDA and CDR2 SQIVND (reference sequence). V gave up 10 bases and J gave up 6 bases; unmatched junction bases: 12.

J is TRBJ1-1 and V is TRBV5-5, with D hard to call. V lost 2 bases to trimming and J lost 0 bases, with 8 bases between them. The V gene's germline CDR1 is SGHKS and CDR2 YYEKEE (reference sequence). The CDR3 consists of 14 residues. CDR3 bases: TGTGCCAGCAGCTTTGGCACAATGAACACTGAAGCTTTCTTT. This codes for CASSFGTMNTEAFF. The full variable domain, with the rest looked up from reference TRBV5-5 and TRBJ1-1, is DAGVTQSPTHLIKTRGQQVTLRCSPISGHKSVSWYQQVLGQGPQFIFQYYEKEERGRGNFPDRFSARQFPNYSSELNVNALLLGDSALYLCASSFGTMNTEAFFGQGTRLTVV.

The V and J genes are TRBV14 and TRBJ2-7, with D unresolved. Germline CDR1 reads SGHDN; CDR2 reads FVKESK. The germline V and J ends were trimmed by 3 bases and 0 bases, with 33 bases remaining between them. The CDR3 runs 22 residues. The CDR3 loop reads CASSQVRFLELLRFLSSYEQYF. For the CDR3, the DNA is TGTGCCAGCAGCCAGGTCCGGTTTCTTGAGCTCCTACGATTCCTGAGCTCCTACGAGCAGTACTTC.

The genes are TRBV7-9 and TRBJ1-5; tentative D call: TRBD1 (6 bases). Trimming pared 4 bases from V and 6 bases from J, leaving 13 bases between. The germline gives CDR1 SEHNR, CDR2 FQNEAQ (reference sequence). The CDR3 is 14 amino acids. DNA of the CDR3: TGTGCCAGCAGCTCCGACAGGACGGGTCAGCCCCAGCATTTT. Translation gives CASSSDRTGQPQHF.

V and J are TRBV29-1 and TRBJ2-1, with 14 bases lining up with TRBD2. CDR1 is SQVTM and CDR2 is ANQGSEA in the germline V gene. The CDR3 consists of 15 residues. Unmatched junction bases numbered 7, after V lost 4 bases and J lost 8 bases. The DNA for the CDR3 is TGCAGCGTTGCCTTCGGGACTAGCGGGAGAGATGAGCAGTTCTTC. As protein: CSVAFGTSGRDEQFF.

There are a few counts of this clone. The chain recombines TRBV6-6 with TRBJ2-3; a possible D gene is TRBD1 (5 bases). Germline values: CDR1 MNHNY, CDR2 SVGAGI (reference sequence). CDR3 length: 16 residues. V lost 2 bases and J 2 bases, leaving 14 bases between the germline ends. CDR3 nucleotide sequence: TGTGCCAGCAGTTACGGTGACAGCTACTTCACAGATACGCAGTATTTT. As protein: CASSYGDSYFTDTQYF.

The rearrangement joins TRBV10-1 to TRBJ2-3; 12 bases fit TRBD2. The CDR3 is 15 residues long. V lost 6 bases and J lost 4; bases outside the gene matches: 5. The germline gives CDR1 WNHNN, CDR2 SYGVQD (reference sequence). DNA for the CDR3: TGCGCCAGCAGCCCTAGCGGGAGGGCCCCAGATACGCAGTATTTT. Translation gives CASSPSGRAPDTQYF.